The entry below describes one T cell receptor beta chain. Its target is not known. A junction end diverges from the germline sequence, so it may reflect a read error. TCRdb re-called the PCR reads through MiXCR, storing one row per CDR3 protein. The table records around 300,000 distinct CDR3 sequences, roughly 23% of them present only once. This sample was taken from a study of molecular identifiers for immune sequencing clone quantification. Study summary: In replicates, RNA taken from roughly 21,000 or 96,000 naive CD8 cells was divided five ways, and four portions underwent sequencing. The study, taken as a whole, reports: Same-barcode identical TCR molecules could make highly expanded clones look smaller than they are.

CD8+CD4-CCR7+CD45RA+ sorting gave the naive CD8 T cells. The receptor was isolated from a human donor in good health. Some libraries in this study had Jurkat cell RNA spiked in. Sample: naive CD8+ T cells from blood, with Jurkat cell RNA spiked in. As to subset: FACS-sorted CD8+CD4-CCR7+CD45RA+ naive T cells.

CDR3 sequence reads: CASSPTGNTEACF. The CDR3 DNA sequence: TGTGCCAGCAGCCCGACAGGAAACACTGAAGCTTGCTTT. This chain connects TRBV3-1 to TRBJ1-1, with D perhaps TRBD1 (6 bases). This CDR3 has 13 residues. Germline lookup yields CDR1 LGHDT and CDR2 YNNKEL (reference sequence).